Listed here are 24 T cell receptor beta chains from one sample, sequenced in a study. TCRdb recomputed calls from the 5' RACE reads with MiXCR, one row per CDR3 protein. The sample consists of 45,000 to 70,000 distinct CDR3 sequences, 25% to 35% of them appearing once. The sample comprised tumor-infiltrating memory CD4+ T cells sorted from the breast tumor. Regarding subset: memory CD4+ T cells, CD4+CD45RO+CD25-. These receptors all come from a female donor with breast cancer.

As DNA, the CDR3 is TGCGCCAGCAGCCCCGATGGGCCCCATACTGAAGCTTTCTTT. This codes for CASSPDGPHTEAFF. V is TRBV5-1 and J is TRBJ1-1; the D is unclear. Germline V CDR1 and CDR2: SGHRS, YFSETQ. The CDR3 is 14 residues long. V lost 4 bases to trimming and J lost 5 bases, with 15 bases between them. Looking up the rest from reference TRBV5-1 and TRBJ1-1 gives the full variable domain: KAGVTQTPRYLIKTRGQQVTLSCSPISGHRSVSWYQQTPGQGLQFLFEYFSETQRNKGNFPGRFSGRQFSNSRSEMNVSTLELGDSALYLCASSPDGPHTEAFFGQGTRLTVV.

This clonotype has a handful of counts. The chain has TRBV3-1 and TRBJ2-5; D not certain. Per germline, CDR1 LGHDT and CDR2 YNNKEL (reference sequence). CDR3 size: 12 residues. V lost 4 bases to trimming and J lost 5 bases, with 8 bases between them. CDR3 loop: CASSPQGETQYF. As DNA, the CDR3 is TGTGCCAGCAGCCCCCAAGGGGAGACCCAGTACTTC.

In its sample, this clonotype was seen a few times. The V gene is TRBV5-1, the J gene TRBJ2-7; 9 nucleotides match TRBD2. The CDR3 sequence is 15 residues long. Germline V gene sequence: CDR1 SGHRS, CDR2 YFSETQ. V trimming: 3 bases; J trimming: 1 base; junction bases outside the gene matches: 5. CDR3 sequence reads: CASSSTSGSSYEQYF. CDR3 DNA sequence: TGCGCCAGCAGCTCGACTAGCGGTTCTTCCTACGAGCAGTACTTC.

This clonotype was counted between two and nine times. The chain employs TRBV12-3 or TRBV12-4 and TRBJ2-2; D remains unclear. The CDR3 has 12 amino acids. V lost 5 bases, J lost 5 bases, and 6 bases lay in between. The CDR3 DNA is TGTGCCAGCAGTACATATACCGGGGAGCTGTTTTTT. As protein: CASSTYTGELFF.

This clonotype was picked up many times. The rearrangement joins TRBV6-5 to TRBJ1-3; D uncertain. There are 14 residues in the CDR3. Germline V gene sequence: CDR1 MNHEY, CDR2 SVGAGI. V lost 5 bases to trimming and J lost 1 base, with 9 bases between them. In DNA form, the CDR3 reads TGTGCCAGCAGTCCGATCAGGTCTGGAAACACCATATATTTT. Its translation: CASSPIRSGNTIYF.

This clonotype has a handful of counts. Given the absence of the conserved phenylalanine or tryptophan at the CDR3 end, a read error is likely. V gene TRBV29-1 combines with J gene TRBJ1-1; D may be TRBD1 (5 bases). Trimming took 7 bases from V and 0 from J, leaving 12 bases between them. This CDR3 contains 13 residues. Germline V CDR1 and CDR2: SQVTM, ANQGSEA. The DNA of the CDR3 is TGCAGCGCACAACAGGATATGAACACTGAAGCTTTCTCT. Amino acid sequence: CSAQQDMNTEAFS.

The J gene is TRBJ2-3, the V gene TRBV18; D is unclear. The CDR3 has 14 amino acids. In germline, CDR1 is KGHSH, CDR2 LQKENI. V lost 6 bases and J lost 1, with 11 bases in between. The CDR3 bases are TGTGCCAGCTCCCCCCCGGTGCGCACAGATACGCAGTATTTT. Protein: CASSPPVRTDTQYF.

In the case of this clonotype: Its ends do not fully match the called genes, so a read error is possible. The chain couples TRBV27 to TRBJ2-7; D is undetermined. The length of the CDR3 is 13 residues. Germline assignment: CDR1 MNHEY and CDR2 SMNVEV (reference sequence). The CDR3 protein is CASSASYSCEQYF. The CDR3 region has the DNA TGTGCCAGCAGTGCGAGTTATTCCTGCGAGCAGTACTTC.

This clonotype has more than one count but fewer than ten. J is TRBJ2-1 and V is TRBV5-1, with 7 positions matching TRBD1. The CDR3 covers 15 residues. After removal of 5 bases from V and 1 base from J, the junction contained 6 bases not matched to a gene. Germline V gene sequence: CDR1 SGHRS, CDR2 YFSETQ. CDR3 DNA sequence: TGCGCCAGCAGTACGCAGGGGGTTTCCTACAATGAGCAGTTCTTC. It specifies CASSTQGVSYNEQFF.

On this clonotype: One junction end disagrees with the germline gene, perhaps due to a read error. The chain has TRBV7-7 and TRBJ1-1; unclear D gene. CDR1 is SSHAT, CDR2 FNYEAQ, per germline (reference sequence). The CDR3 is 13 residues long. CDR3 sequence reads: CASSLHSNTEAFF. As DNA, the CDR3 is TGTGCTAGCAGCTTGCATTCCAACACTGAAGCTTTCTTT.

This clonotype was picked up many times. This chain connects TRBV20-1 to TRBJ1-1, with 8 bases matching TRBD1. The CDR3 has 12 residues. The trim removed 6 bases at V and 5 bases at J, leaving 5 bases unmatched. Looked up from germline, CDR1 is DFQATT and CDR2 is SNEGSKA (reference sequence). The CDR3 spells CSAGQGGTEAFF. DNA of the CDR3: TGCAGTGCCGGACAGGGAGGGACTGAAGCTTTCTTT.

The CDR3 DNA sequence: TGTGCCAGCAGCCCCTTGACCGGGAACACTGAAGCTTTCTTT. The encoded protein is CASSPLTGNTEAFF. The chain uses TRBV6-6 and TRBJ1-1; D is undetermined. Trimming removed 6 bases at V and 1 base at J, with 12 bases between. The germline gives CDR1 MNHNY, CDR2 SVGAGI (reference sequence). The CDR3 is made up of 14 amino acids.

There are many counts of this clonotype. The chain employs TRBV6-5 and TRBJ2-7, with 10 nucleotides matching TRBD2. V was clipped by 4 bases and J by 0 bases; unmatched bases: 6. In germline, CDR1 is MNHEY, CDR2 SVGAGI. The CDR3 contains 16 residues. The CDR3 coding sequence is TGTGCCAGCAGTTCACGTAGCGGGAGGACCTCCTACGAGCAGTACTTC. Protein sequence: CASSSRSGRTSYEQYF.

J is TRBJ2-1 and V is TRBV11-2, with 8 bases aligning to TRBD1. V dropped 1 base and J dropped 6; count of bases not matched to a gene: 5. CDR3 length equals 15 residues. Germline-derived CDR1 and CDR2 are SGHAT and FQNNGV. The CDR3 sequence is CASSLGGTGFNEQFF. The CDR3 DNA reads as TGTGCCAGCAGCTTAGGAGGGACAGGTTTCAATGAGCAGTTCTTC.

Only a few counts were recorded for this clonotype. The chain joins TRBV5-1 to TRBJ1-5; no firm D call. The ends were cut back, 0 bases at V and 5 bases at J, with 9 bases in the middle. Germline CDR1 SGHRS, CDR2 YFSETQ. The CDR3 has 14 amino acids. CDR3 residues: CASSLGGRDQPQHF. CDR3 DNA sequence: TGCGCCAGCAGCTTGGGAGGGAGGGATCAGCCCCAGCATTTT. Filled out from reference TRBV5-1 and TRBJ1-5, the complete variable domain reads KAGVTQTPRYLIKTRGQQVTLSCSPISGHRSVSWYQQTPGQGLQFLFEYFSETQRNKGNFPGRFSGRQFSNSRSEMNVSTLELGDSALYLCASSLGGRDQPQHFGDGTRLSIL.

This clonotype has more than one count but fewer than ten. The V call is TRBV12-3 or TRBV12-4, the J call TRBJ2-1; TRBD1 might be the D (5 bases). The CDR3 runs to 16 residues. V was shortened by 2 bases and J by 9 bases, with 20 bases between the two germline ends. In DNA, the CDR3 is TGTGCCAGCAGTTTAAATTACAGGACCCCTAGTACTGAGCAGTTCTTC. Encoded protein: CASSLNYRTPSTEQFF.

This clonotype appeared a few times. The junction departs from the called germline gene at one end, perhaps through a read error. The V gene is TRBV7-7, the J gene TRBJ2-7; 7 positions match TRBD1. The length of the CDR3 is 15 residues. Germline CDR1 SSHAT, CDR2 FNYEAQ (reference sequence). In DNA, the CDR3 is TGTGCTAGCAGCTTACGCTCGACAGGGAACTACGAGCAGTACTTC. Translated, it gives CASSLRSTGNYEQYF.

This clonotype was seen a handful of times. Relative to the germline gene, one junction end is altered; a read error may explain this. The chain links TRBV7-3 to TRBJ1-1; D might be TRBD1 (6 bases). Germline lookup yields CDR1 SGHTA and CDR2 FQGTGA. CDR3 length equals 14 residues. The CDR3 sequence: CASSLTQGLTEAFF. Written as DNA, the CDR3 is TGTGCCAGCAGCCTAACGCAGGGGCTCACTGAAGCTTTCTTT.

The chain uses TRBV12-3 or TRBV12-4 and TRBJ2-3; no clear D gene. V shed 3 bases and J shed 1 base, with 8 bases lying between them. The length of the CDR3 is 14 residues. CDR3 DNA sequence: TGTGCCAGCAGTTTGGGAAGGGGCACAGATACGCAGTATTTT. Its translation: CASSLGRGTDTQYF.

This clonotype was picked up a small number of times. This chain uses TRBV7-2 with TRBJ1-2; 12 bases fit TRBD1. Germline V gene data show CDR1 as SGHTA and CDR2 as FQGNSA. The CDR3 contains 18 residues. With 1 base clipped from V and 4 bases from J, the junction kept 10 bases outside the gene matches. In DNA form, the CDR3 reads TGTGCCAGCAGCTTAGGGGGGACAGGGGGCGCCCATGGCTATGGCTACACCTTC. Amino acids: CASSLGGTGGAHGYGYTF.

This chain uses TRBV3-1 with TRBJ1-2; no reliable D call. Germline CDR1 LGHDT, CDR2 YNNKEL (reference sequence). This CDR3 is 11 amino acids long. V was pared by 3 bases and J by 11 bases, with 10 bases between. The CDR3 protein is CASSQSAAYTF. Here the CDR3 DNA reads TGTGCCAGCAGCCAGTCAGCTGCATACACCTTC.

CDR3 bases: TGCGCCAGCAGCTGGCAACAGGGGGACGAGACCCAGTACTTC. Its translation is CASSWQQGDETQYF. The V gene is TRBV5-1, the J gene TRBJ2-5, with 8 positions matching TRBD1. The germline CDR1 and CDR2 sequences are SGHRS and YFSETQ. V lost 3 bases to trimming and J lost 5 bases; unmatched junction nucleotides: 6. This CDR3 region has 14 residues.

V and J are TRBV7-2 and TRBJ1-2; 9 nucleotides align to TRBD1. Germline values: CDR1 SGHTA, CDR2 FQGNSA. CDR3 length: 14 residues. Unmatched junction bases numbered 4, after V lost 3 bases and J lost 5 bases. CDR3 coding DNA: TGTGCCAGCAGCTTGGGACAGGGAAAATATGGCTACACCTTC. Its translation: CASSLGQGKYGYTF. The variable domain in full, completed from reference TRBV7-2 and TRBJ1-2, reads GAGVSQSPSNKVTEKGKDVELRCDPISGHTALYWYRQSLGQGLEFLIYFQGNSAPDKSGLPSDRFSAERTGGSVSTLTIQRTQQEDSAVYLCASSLGQGKYGYTFGSGTRLTVV.

This clonotype was detected ten times or more. The chain recombines TRBV29-1 with TRBJ2-3; TRBD2 matches 7 bases. This CDR3 is 14 amino acids long. Germline V gene lookup returns CDR1 SQVTM and CDR2 ANQGSEA. The V segment lost 4 bases and the J segment 1 base; nucleotides outside the gene matches: 5. The CDR3 region is CSVGHAGGTDTQYF. CDR3 coding DNA: TGCAGCGTTGGCCACGCGGGAGGCACAGATACGCAGTATTTT.